The text below deals with one T cell receptor beta chain. RNA transcripts yielded amplified TCR beta CDR3 regions. HTBI primers were used for first-round RT-PCR of the TCR CDR3. TCRdb used MiXCR to reprocess the multiplex PCR reads, holding one entry per CDR3 protein. The sample includes under 400,000 distinct CDR3 sequences, around a sixth of them seen just once. The CDR3 is 15 residues long. V lost 4 bases and J lost 8; bases outside the gene matches: 4. In germline, CDR1 is SGHRS, CDR2 YFSETQ. The data were obtained in a study of T cells in Graves' hyperthyroidism and ophthalmopathy. Enrolled ophthalmopathy patients presented with a Clinical Activity Score of at least 3, a NOSPECS grade of at least 4, and disease duration under 3 months. The PBMCs were taken from around 10 ml of fresh peripheral blood.

This chain connects TRBV5-1 to TRBJ1-6; 12 positions match TRBD1. What was sequenced was blood. The source of this sequence is a woman aged 35 to 49 with Graves' ophthalmopathy. The CDR3 is CASSTGQGAHSPLHF. Written as DNA, the CDR3 is TGCGCCAGCAGCACGGGACAGGGGGCCCATTCACCCCTCCACTTT. The full variable domain, with the rest looked up from reference TRBV5-1 and TRBJ1-6, is KAGVTQTPRYLIKTRGQQVTLSCSPISGHRSVSWYQQTPGQGLQFLFEYFSETQRNKGNFPGRFSGRQFSNSRSEMNVSTLELGDSALYLCASSTGQGAHSPLHFGNGTRLTVT.